Each of the 2 T cell receptor beta chains below was sequenced from the same sample in a study of neurological immune-mediated disorders. TCRdb used MiXCR to reprocess the 5' RACE reads, holding one entry per CDR3 protein. The repertoire consists of roughly 34,000 distinct CDR3 sequences, with around 13% occurring once and the leading ten covering 2.3%. Regarding time point: longitudinal time-point 2. The sequencing input was PBMCs. The origin of the receptors is a woman aged 40 to 55 in good health.

As for this clonotype: This may be a read error: a much more frequent sequence differs by one nucleotide. The V call is TRBV5-1, the J call TRBJ2-7, with D unresolved. Germline assignment: CDR1 SGHRS and CDR2 YFSETQ. The CDR3 spans 15 residues. The CDR3 spells CASSFITDPSYEHYF. In nucleotides, the CDR3 is TGCGCCAGCAGCTTCATCACAGACCCCTCCTACGAGCATTACTTC.

This clonotype rates as medium-sized (0.01 to 0.1%). The chain employs TRBV4-3 and TRBJ1-2, with TRBD1 matching over 7 bases. In germline, CDR1 is LGHNA, CDR2 YSLEER. CDR3 length: 17 residues. The J segment lost 1 base and the V segment lost 4 bases, leaving 12 bases of the junction unmatched. The CDR3 nucleotides are TGCGCCAGCAGCCCCGCACTGCCGGGACAGAGTAACTATGGCTACACCTTC. Translating it yields CASSPALPGQSNYGYTF.